This passage covers 5 T cell receptor beta chains from one sample sequenced in a study of read filtering for tumor transcriptome and immune sequencing. From approximately 430 ng of RNA, a library with molecular barcoded alpha/delta and beta/gamma adaptors was made. TCRdb called the reads again in MiXCR, with one record for every CDR3 protein. The data hold approximately 41,000 distinct CDR3 sequences, with 13% observed a single time. The sequenced sample consisted of a population of CD138-negative cells sorted from bone marrow. The receptors derive from a donor aged 40 or over with multiple myeloma.

Ten or more counts support this clonotype. This chain joins TRBV7-2 and TRBJ2-7, with D maybe TRBD2 (6 bases). In germline, CDR1 is SGHTA, CDR2 FQGNSA. Trimming stripped 3 bases from V and 2 bases from J, with 14 bases between. The CDR3 has 15 amino acids. CDR3 protein: CASSLWRGKAYEQYF. The CDR3 DNA reads TGTGCCAGCAGCTTGTGGCGGGGAAAAGCCTACGAGCAGTACTTC.

This clonotype was detected a few times. The chain employs TRBV7-9 and TRBJ2-3; possible D gene TRBD1, 6 bases. Trimming took off 5 bases at V and 2 bases at J, with 14 bases between the two ends. This CDR3 spans 15 amino acids. Germline CDR1 reads SEHNR; CDR2 reads FQNEAQ (reference sequence). CDR3 bases: TGTGCCAGCAGCCCCGGGACATCGAACACAGATACGCAGTATTTT. Its translation is CASSPGTSNTDTQYF.

This clonotype was detected ten times or more. This chain connects TRBV7-2 to TRBJ1-5, with D perhaps matching TRBD1 (6 bases). In germline, CDR1 is SGHTA, CDR2 FQGNSA. The CDR3 is made up of 16 amino acids. The V and J ends lost 1 base and 5 bases respectively, with 15 bases between them. As DNA, the CDR3 is TGTGCCAGCAGCTTAGGACAACTAGGGGGGCATCAGCCCCAGCATTTT. As protein: CASSLGQLGGHQPQHF.

The rearrangement uses TRBV20-1 and TRBJ1-1; 7 bases map to TRBD1. CDR1 is DFQATT, CDR2 SNEGSKA, per germline (reference sequence). The trim removed 5 bases at V and 6 bases at J, leaving 12 bases unmatched. The CDR3 consists of 14 residues. CDR3 protein: CSARKTGAHPEAFF. CDR3 in DNA: TGCAGTGCTCGAAAAACAGGGGCGCACCCTGAAGCTTTCTTT.

This clonotype was seen ten or more times. The rearrangement joins TRBV7-2 to TRBJ1-1; D call uncertain. The CDR3 extends over 13 amino acids. V lost 3 bases, J lost 0 bases, and 5 bases lay in between. CDR1 is SGHTA and CDR2 is FQGNSA in the germline V gene. The CDR3 nucleotides read TGTGCCAGCAGCTTGGCTATGAACACTGAAGCTTTCTTT. It codes for CASSLAMNTEAFF.